Listed here is a single T cell receptor (beta chain). Its antigen is as yet unknown. This sample is drawn from a study of beta chain features in type 1 diabetes. Reverse transcription of all isolated RNA meant that expressed TCRB transcripts were sequenced. Naive, central memory and regulatory T cell samples produced a mean of roughly 3.8 million reads. Profiling relied on immunoSEQ multiplex PCR, and the TCRdb table lists in-frame clones only, not all of them. This sample has 40,000 to 45,000 clones, with about 52% found just once. Study-wide points: Shorter templates might be favored by PCR, and equally so in patients and in controls.

Sequenced input: central memory CD4+ T cells from blood. This receptor was obtained from a woman younger than 30 in good health.

This CDR3 reads CSVADRGEGRSSYEQYF. The CDR3 DNA is TGCAGCGTGGCCGACAGGGGGGAAGGGAGATCGTCCTACGAGCAGTACTTC. The chain combines TRBV29-1 with TRBJ2-7; the match to TRBD1 covers 9 bases. With V trimmed by 6 bases and J by 1 base, 16 bases remained unmatched. Germline V gene sequence: CDR1 SQVTM, CDR2 ANQGSEA. This CDR3 contains 17 residues.